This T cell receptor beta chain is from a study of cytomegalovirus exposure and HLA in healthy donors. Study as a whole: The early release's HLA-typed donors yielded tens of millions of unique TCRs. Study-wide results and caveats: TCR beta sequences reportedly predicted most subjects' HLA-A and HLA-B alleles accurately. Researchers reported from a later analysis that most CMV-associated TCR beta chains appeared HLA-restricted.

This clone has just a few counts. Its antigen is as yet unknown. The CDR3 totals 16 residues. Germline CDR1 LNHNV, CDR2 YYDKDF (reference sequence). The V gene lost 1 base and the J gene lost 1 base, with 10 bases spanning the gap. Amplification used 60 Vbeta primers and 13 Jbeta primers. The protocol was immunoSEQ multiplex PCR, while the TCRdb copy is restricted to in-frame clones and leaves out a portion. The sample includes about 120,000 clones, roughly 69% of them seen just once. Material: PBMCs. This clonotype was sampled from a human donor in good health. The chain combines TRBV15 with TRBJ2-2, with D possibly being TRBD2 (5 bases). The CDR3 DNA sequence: TGTGCCACCAGCAGAGGAGAGACTAAGAACACCGGGGAGCTGTTTTTT. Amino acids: CATSRGETKNTGELFF.